This T cell receptor (beta chain) emerged from a study of blood T cells in healthy people across ages. Study-level findings and limits: Unsorted PBMC input precluded a conclusive naive versus antigen-experienced comparison. TCR beta diversity, measured per million T cells, fell in a roughly linear way with age. Compared with aged donors, long-lived donors showed fewer expanded clones, suggesting selection.

PCR was performed a second time for about 7 to 12 cycles using a sample-barcoded 5' primer and a J-beta primer mix. A tag from a template-switch adaptor with 12 random nucleotides marked each cDNA molecule. TCRdb re-called the 5' RACE reads through MiXCR, storing one row per CDR3 protein. The sample carries 450,000 to 600,000 distinct CDR3 sequences, roughly a quarter recorded once. Turning to this clonotype: Antigen unknown.

With 7 bases removed from V and 4 bases from J, the gap between germline ends came to 13 bases. CDR3 length: 12 residues. Germline assignment: CDR1 SQVTM and CDR2 ANQGSEA. The sample was also linked to a second study, of T cells of mothers and their children.

The chain joins TRBV29-1 to TRBJ1-1, with D perhaps matching TRBD1 (5 bases). Specimen: blood. The TCR was taken from a boy aged 2 to 9 in good health. The CDR3 DNA follows: TGCAGCGGGCAGGGAGAAGGCACTGAAGCTTTCTTT. This sequence encodes CSGQGEGTEAFF.